These 22 T cell receptor beta chains were all obtained from the same sample, sequenced in a study of shared clonotypes between healthy human individuals. Here immunoSEQ multiplex PCR was the method, and the copy in TCRdb shows in-frame clones only, minus some. The table includes roughly 660,000 clones, less than 95% detected once. Sequenced material: memory CD8+ T cells from PBMCs. Sample subset: CD45RO+ cells pooled with CCR7-negative TemRA cells. All receptors come from a man younger than 35 in good health. Some clones in this sample may be carry-over from other donors' samples.

The chain employs TRBV7-6 and TRBJ1-2; possibly TRBD1 for D (6 bases). Trimming removed 0 bases at V and 6 bases at J, with 14 bases between. Germline CDR1 is SGHVS and CDR2 is FNYEAQ. The CDR3 spans 15 residues. CDR3 amino acids: CASSLATGATDGYTF. The CDR3 DNA reads TGTGCCAGCAGCTTAGCGACGGGGGCAACTGATGGCTACACCTTC.

The chain links TRBV15 to TRBJ1-2; D unclear. Germline loops: CDR1 LNHNV, CDR2 YYDKDF (reference sequence). V was shortened by 5 bases and J by 7 bases, with 23 bases between the two germline ends. There are 16 residues in the CDR3. This chain's CDR3 is CATSETFASVIFGYTF. In nucleotides, the CDR3 is TGTGCCACCAGCGAGACGTTCGCCTCGGTCATTTTTGGCTACACCTTC.

The chain couples TRBV10-3 to TRBJ2-7; D is unclear. The V gene lost 10 bases and the J gene lost 2 bases, with 15 bases spanning the gap. The length of the CDR3 is 13 residues. Germline V gene sequence: CDR1 ENHRY, CDR2 SYGVKD. The CDR3 DNA is TGTGCCACCCACCCTGGCCTTACCTACGAGCAGTACTTC. Protein product: CATHPGLTYEQYF.

The J gene is TRBJ2-1, the V gene TRBV6-1; perhaps TRBD1 as D (6 bases). The V end was cut by 3 bases, the J end by 4 bases, with 19 bases between. CDR3 size: 17 residues. Looked up from germline, CDR1 is MNHNS and CDR2 is SASEGT. CDR3 amino acids: CASSEARGWGQYNEQFF. The CDR3 DNA is TGTGCCAGCAGTGAGGCCCGCGGCTGGGGACAATACAATGAGCAGTTCTTC.

The chain employs TRBV28 and TRBJ2-1; no clear D. Trimming took off 5 bases at V and 3 bases at J, with 8 bases between the two ends. Germline lookup yields CDR1 MDHEN and CDR2 SYDVKM. The CDR3 has 13 residues. This chain's CDR3 is CASSALLYNEQFF. The DNA of the CDR3 is TGTGCCAGCAGTGCCCTCCTCTACAATGAGCAGTTCTTC.

This clone came up many times. The chain joins TRBV11-3 to TRBJ2-1; D may be TRBD2 (5 bases). V was shortened by 5 bases and J by 8 bases, with 19 bases between the two germline ends. CDR1 is SGHNT, CDR2 YENEEA, per germline. This CDR3 has 15 amino acids. The CDR3 DNA reads TGTGCCAGCAGCCCTCGGTTGAGGGTTCTCGATGAGCAGTTCTTC. It translates to CASSPRLRVLDEQFF. The complete variable domain, with remaining parts taken from reference TRBV11-3 and TRBJ2-1, reads EAGVVQSPRYKIIEKKQPVAFWCNPISGHNTLYWYLQNLGQGPELLIRYENEEAVDDSQLPKDRFSAERLKGVDSTLKIQPAELGDSAVYLCASSPRLRVLDEQFFGPGTRLTVL.

This sequence joins TRBV27 and TRBJ2-2; D gene ambiguous. CDR1 MNHEY and CDR2 SMNVEV come from the germline V gene (reference sequence). V was cut by 0 bases and J by 3 bases, with 8 bases left in between. The CDR3 contains 15 residues. The CDR3 is CASSLSSRYTGELFF. CDR3 bases: TGTGCCAGCAGTTTATCATCACGGTACACCGGGGAGCTGTTTTTT.

About this clone itself: Other DNA sequences in the same sample also yield this CDR3. The CDR3 nucleotides read TGTGCCAGCAGCTCAACTAGCGGAAGTTACAATGAGCAGTTCTTC. Amino acids: CASSSTSGSYNEQFF. The gene calls are TRBV7-3 and TRBJ2-1; TRBD2 matches at 8 bases. The V gene end was trimmed by 4 bases and the J gene end by 4 bases; junction bases not matched to a gene: 6. Germline assignment: CDR1 SGHTA and CDR2 FQGTGA. This CDR3 has 15 amino acids.

The chain combines TRBV27 with TRBJ2-1, with TRBD2 matching 7 bases. Germline V gene sequence: CDR1 MNHEY, CDR2 SMNVEV (reference sequence). The CDR3 totals 15 residues. V lost 5 bases to trimming and J lost 0 bases; unmatched junction nucleotides: 4. The CDR3 nucleotides are TGTGCCAGCAGTCCGGAGCGGGACTCCTACAATGAGCAGTTCTTC. This sequence encodes CASSPERDSYNEQFF.

This chain uses TRBV7-9 with TRBJ2-1, with 9 bases matching TRBD1. There are 15 residues in the CDR3. J lost 9 bases, V lost 5 bases, and 11 bases had no gene match. Germline-derived CDR1 and CDR2 are SEHNR and FQNEAQ (reference sequence). The CDR3 sequence is CASSARDRERGEQFF. Here the CDR3 DNA reads TGTGCCAGCAGCGCGCGGGACAGGGAGAGAGGTGAGCAGTTCTTC.

The chain joins TRBV4-1 to TRBJ2-7; unclear D gene. CDR1 is MGHRA, CDR2 YSYEKL, per germline. V was trimmed by 0 bases and J by 3 bases, leaving 9 bases between them. The CDR3 length is 14 residues. The CDR3 coding sequence is TGCGCCAGCAGCCAAGAAGCAGGATACTACGAGCAGTACTTC. Its translation is CASSQEAGYYEQYF.

CDR3 sequence (DNA): TGCGCCAGCAGCCAAGATGGGGTAGGGGCCCTCACTGAAGCTTTCTTT. It encodes CASSQDGVGALTEAFF. The chain joins TRBV4-3 to TRBJ1-1, with TRBD1 as a possible D gene (5 bases). V was clipped by 0 bases and J by 4 bases, with 15 bases between them. The germline CDR1 and CDR2 sequences are LGHNA and YSLEER. This CDR3 contains 16 residues.

CDR3 in DNA: TGTGCCAGCAGGATCGGGAGCAATCAGCCCCAGCATTTT. This encodes CASRIGSNQPQHF. This chain links TRBV6-5 with TRBJ1-5; D gene ambiguous. The V and J ends lost 6 bases and 1 base respectively, with 7 bases between them. The CDR3 length is 13 residues. Germline V gene lookup returns CDR1 MNHEY and CDR2 SVGAGI.

The chain joins TRBV19 to TRBJ2-1; tentatively, D is TRBD2 (7 bases). Germline-derived CDR1 and CDR2 are LNHDA and SQIVND (reference sequence). V lost 3 bases and J lost 2, with 11 bases in between. This CDR3 has 15 residues. CDR3: CASSIRGAPYNEQFF. The CDR3, as DNA: TGTGCCAGTAGTATTCGGGGGGCTCCCTACAATGAGCAGTTCTTC.

The chain joins TRBV11-3 to TRBJ2-6; possibly TRBD2 for D (6 bases). This CDR3 is 17 amino acids long. V was clipped by 5 bases and J by 1 base, with 15 bases between them. Germline V gene lookup returns CDR1 SGHNT and CDR2 YENEEA. This chain's CDR3 is CASSRWAGTSGANVLTF. The CDR3 nucleotides are TGTGCCAGCAGCCGTTGGGCAGGGACTTCTGGGGCCAACGTCCTGACTTTC. Combining the CDR3 with reference TRBV11-3 and TRBJ2-6 gives the whole variable domain EAGVVQSPRYKIIEKKQPVAFWCNPISGHNTLYWYLQNLGQGPELLIRYENEEAVDDSQLPKDRFSAERLKGVDSTLKIQPAELGDSAVYLCASSRWAGTSGANVLTFGAGSRLTVL.

The table lists this clone with a few counts. This chain joins TRBV9 and TRBJ1-1; no definite D call. The CDR3 is 15 residues long. Germline values: CDR1 SGDLS, CDR2 YYNGEE. V lost 0 bases to trimming and J lost 1 base, with 10 bases between them. CDR3 bases: TGTGCCAGCAGCGTAGTAGACACCGCGAACACTGAAGCTTTCTTT. Translated, it gives CASSVVDTANTEAFF.

The V gene is TRBV28, the J gene TRBJ1-5; D call uncertain. This CDR3 is built from 15 residues. In germline, CDR1 is MDHEN, CDR2 SYDVKM. V was trimmed by 2 bases and J by 1 base, leaving 9 bases between them. CDR3 protein: CASSLRLLSNQPQHF. CDR3 nucleotides: TGTGCCAGCAGTTTAAGACTTTTGAGCAATCAGCCCCAGCATTTT.

The genes are TRBV10-3 and TRBJ1-2; D gene uncertain. Germline V CDR1 and CDR2: ENHRY, SYGVKD. Trimming took 2 bases from V and 8 from J, leaving 9 bases between them. The CDR3 loop spans 12 amino acids. The CDR3 bases are TGTGCCATCAGTGAGGACCTATCGGGCTACACCTTC. As protein: CAISEDLSGYTF.

The chain joins TRBV27 to TRBJ2-5; D possibly matches TRBD1 or TRBD2 (5 bases each). Germline CDR1 and CDR2: MNHEY and SMNVEV (reference sequence). The CDR3 is 16 residues long. Trimming pared 0 bases from V and 1 base from J, leaving 12 bases between. CDR3 nucleotides: TGTGCCAGCAGTTTATCCCCCGGGGCAGGCCAAGAGACCCAGTACTTC. Encoded protein: CASSLSPGAGQETQYF.

This clone appeared once. V gene TRBV7-3 combines with J gene TRBJ2-2; 7 bases line up with TRBD2. CDR1 and CDR2 (germline): SGHTA, FQGTGA. This CDR3 region has 16 residues. Unmatched junction bases numbered 5, after V lost 1 base and J lost 3 bases. For the CDR3, the DNA is TGTGCCAGCAGCTTAAGTGCGGGACTATACACCGGGGAGCTGTTTTTT. Its translation is CASSLSAGLYTGELFF.

CDR3 bases: TGTGCCGGACAGGGTAGCACTGAAGCTTTCTTT. This translates into CAGQGSTEAFF. The chain recombines TRBV19 with TRBJ1-1; 8 bases align to TRBD1. Losses at the gene ends were 11 bases for V and 4 bases for J; bases not matched to a gene: 3. This CDR3 is 11 amino acids long. Germline-derived CDR1 and CDR2 are LNHDA and SQIVND (reference sequence).

A few counts support this clone. V gene TRBV6-5 combines with J gene TRBJ2-5, with D perhaps TRBD2 (6 bases). From germline, CDR1 is MNHEY and CDR2 SVGAGI. The CDR3 runs 14 residues. The V end lost 3 bases, the J end lost 11 bases, and 19 bases lay between the germline ends. The CDR3 DNA follows: TGTGCCAGCAGTTATAGCGGTCCACCCAGGGAGCAGTACTTC. This gives the protein CASSYSGPPREQYF.